Included here is one T cell receptor (beta chain) sequence, with context. Together with a sample-barcoded 5' primer, a J-beta primer mix was included in a second PCR lasting roughly 6 to 12 cycles. Every sample gave at least 3 million paired-end reads containing CDR3. TCRdb re-analysed the 5' RACE reads in MiXCR, keeping a single row per CDR3 protein. The sample consists of approximately 800,000 distinct CDR3 sequences, roughly 50% of them appearing once. This entry comes from a study of blood T cells in healthy people across ages. V lost 1 base and J lost 0, with 10 bases in between. CDR1 is SEHNR and CDR2 is FQNEAQ in the germline V gene (reference sequence). CDR3 length: 16 residues.

The chain uses TRBV7-9 and TRBJ2-1; no definite D call. This receptor was taken from a man aged 35 to 55 in good health. Sequenced material: blood. CDR3 region: CASSLGGDSSYNEQFF. CDR3 coding DNA: TGTGCCAGCAGCTTAGGAGGTGATAGCTCCTACAATGAGCAGTTCTTC.